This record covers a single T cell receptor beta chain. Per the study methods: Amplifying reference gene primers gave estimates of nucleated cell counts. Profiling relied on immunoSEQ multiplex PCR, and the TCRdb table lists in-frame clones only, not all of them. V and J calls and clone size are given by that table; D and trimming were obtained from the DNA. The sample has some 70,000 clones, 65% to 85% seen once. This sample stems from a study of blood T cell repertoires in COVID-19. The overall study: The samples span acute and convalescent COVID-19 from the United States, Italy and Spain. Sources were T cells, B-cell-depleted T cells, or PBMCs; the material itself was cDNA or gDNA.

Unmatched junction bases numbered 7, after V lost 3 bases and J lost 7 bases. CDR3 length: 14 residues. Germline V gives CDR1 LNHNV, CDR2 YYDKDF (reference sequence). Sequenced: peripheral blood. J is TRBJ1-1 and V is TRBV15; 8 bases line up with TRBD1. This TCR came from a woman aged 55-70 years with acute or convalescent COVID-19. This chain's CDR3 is CATSSWQGANEAFF. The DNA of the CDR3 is TGTGCCACCAGCAGTTGGCAGGGGGCAAATGAAGCTTTCTTT.